This T cell receptor beta chain stems from a study of neoadjuvant nivolumab and ipilimumab in lung cancer. Study results and limitations: TCR richness and clonality were higher in tumors than adjacent uninvolved lung.

Trimming removed 6 bases from V and 10 bases from J, with 21 bases in between. There are 14 residues in the CDR3. Germline lookup yields CDR1 SNHLY and CDR2 FYNNEI. Clones were read by immunoSEQ multiplex PCR, and TCRdb kept only the in-frame ones, dropping some. The sample shows 3,500 to 4,500 clones, 77% of them seen only once. A note on this clone: No antigen is known for it.

This sample comprised adjacent normal lung tissue, obtained after neoadjuvant nivolumab, alone or with ipilimumab, at or shortly before surgery. The chain combines TRBV2 with TRBJ1-1, with D tentatively TRBD1 (6 bases). This sequence was found in an adult with non-small cell lung cancer. CDR3 sequence reads: CASSLVGGARRAFF. Written as DNA, the CDR3 is TGTGCCAGCAGCCTCGTAGGGGGGGCCAGAAGAGCTTTCTTT. The full variable domain, its missing parts supplied by reference TRBV2 and TRBJ1-1, is EPEVTQTPSHQVTQMGQEVILRCVPISNHLYFYWYRQILGQKVEFLVSFYNNEISEKSEIFDDQFSVERPDGSNFTLKIRSTKLEDSAMYFCASSLVGGARRAFFGQGTRLTVV.